This T cell receptor (beta chain) was captured by sequencing in a study of spatial heterogeneity in lung cancer. Study-wide points: One measure, the expanded intratumoral alpha and beta TCR count, tracked tumor mutation counts.

CDR1 and CDR2 from the germline V gene are MNHEY and SMNVEV (reference sequence). The CDR3 spans 14 residues. V shed 5 bases and J 1 base; nucleotides not matched to a gene: 3. The time point: sample taken at primary tumor resection. The donor group consisted of 55 to 85 patients who had untreated, early-stage non-small cell lung cancer. Whole RNA from tumor, nontumor lung or frozen PBMC was sequenced unsorted. Every TCR cDNA molecule carried a tag that served as a unique molecular identifier. One entry per CDR3 protein, called by TCRdb with MiXCR from the 5' RACE reads. The sample consists of 550 to 800 distinct CDR3 sequences, around 14% of them appearing once. Only a few counts were recorded for this clonotype. Its antigen remains unidentified. Since it is a stray read in a library aimed at alpha chains, this beta chain has a size that is not meaningful.

The sequence was collected from a male donor with early-stage non-small cell lung cancer. Sequenced here: lung tumor tissue, sampled at surgery. V is TRBV27 and J is TRBJ2-5; 8 nucleotides match TRBD1. For the CDR3, the DNA is TGTGCCAGCAGTCCGGACAGGGTCCAAGAGACCCAGTACTTC. Residues: CASSPDRVQETQYF.